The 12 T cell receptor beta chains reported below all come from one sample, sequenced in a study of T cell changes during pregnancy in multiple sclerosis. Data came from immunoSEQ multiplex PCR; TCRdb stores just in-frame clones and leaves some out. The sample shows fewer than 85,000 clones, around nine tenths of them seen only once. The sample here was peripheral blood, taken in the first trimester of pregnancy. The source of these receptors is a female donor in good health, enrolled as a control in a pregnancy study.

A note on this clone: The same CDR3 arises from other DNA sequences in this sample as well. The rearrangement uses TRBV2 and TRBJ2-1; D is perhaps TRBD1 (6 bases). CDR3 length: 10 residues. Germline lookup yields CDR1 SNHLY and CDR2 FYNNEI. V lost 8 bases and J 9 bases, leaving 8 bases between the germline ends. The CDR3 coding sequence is TGTGCCAGCGGGGGCAGTGAGCAGTTCTTC. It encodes CASGGSEQFF. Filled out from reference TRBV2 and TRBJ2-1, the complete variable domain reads EPEVTQTPSHQVTQMGQEVILRCVPISNHLYFYWYRQILGQKVEFLVSFYNNEISEKSEIFDDQFSVERPDGSNFTLKIRSTKLEDSAMYFCASGGSEQFFGPGTRLTVL.

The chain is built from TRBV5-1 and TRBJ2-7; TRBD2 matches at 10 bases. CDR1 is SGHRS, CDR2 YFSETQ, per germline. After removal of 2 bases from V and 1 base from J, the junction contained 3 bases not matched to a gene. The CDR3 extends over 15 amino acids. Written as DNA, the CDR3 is TGCGCCAGCAGCTTCTTAGCGGGAGGTTCCTACGAGCAGTACTTC. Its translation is CASSFLAGGSYEQYF.

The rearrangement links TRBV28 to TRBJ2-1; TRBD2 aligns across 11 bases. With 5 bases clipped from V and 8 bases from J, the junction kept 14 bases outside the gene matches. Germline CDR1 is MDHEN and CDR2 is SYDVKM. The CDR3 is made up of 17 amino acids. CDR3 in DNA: TGTGCCAGCAGTCCCTCAAGGGTTAGCGGGAGGGGCGATGAGCAGTTCTTC. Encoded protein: CASSPSRVSGRGDEQFF.

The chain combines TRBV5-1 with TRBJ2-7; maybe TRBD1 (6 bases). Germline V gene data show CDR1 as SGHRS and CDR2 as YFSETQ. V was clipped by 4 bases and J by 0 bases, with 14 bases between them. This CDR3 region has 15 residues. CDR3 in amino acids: CASSTRTASSYEQYF. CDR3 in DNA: TGCGCCAGCAGCACAAGGACAGCAAGCTCCTACGAGCAGTACTTC.

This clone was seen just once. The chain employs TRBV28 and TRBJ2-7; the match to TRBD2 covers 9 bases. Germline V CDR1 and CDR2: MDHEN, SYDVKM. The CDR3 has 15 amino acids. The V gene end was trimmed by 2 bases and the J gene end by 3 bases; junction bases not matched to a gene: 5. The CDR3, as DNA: TGTGCCAGCAGTTTAGGCGGGAGGGCCCTCTACGAGCAGTACTTC. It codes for CASSLGGRALYEQYF.

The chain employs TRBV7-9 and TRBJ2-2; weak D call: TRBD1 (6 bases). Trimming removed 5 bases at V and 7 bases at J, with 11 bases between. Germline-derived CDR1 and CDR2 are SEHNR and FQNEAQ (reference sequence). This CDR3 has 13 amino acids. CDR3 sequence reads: CASSLGTIGELFF. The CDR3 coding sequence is TGTGCCAGCAGCCTTGGGACAATCGGGGAGCTGTTTTTT.

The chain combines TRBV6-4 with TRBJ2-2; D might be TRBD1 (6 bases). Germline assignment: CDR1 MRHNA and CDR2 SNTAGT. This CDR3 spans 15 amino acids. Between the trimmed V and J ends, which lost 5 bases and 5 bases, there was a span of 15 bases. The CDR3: CASSPRGIGTGELFF. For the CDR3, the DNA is TGTGCCAGCAGTCCCAGGGGAATCGGGACCGGGGAGCTGTTTTTT.

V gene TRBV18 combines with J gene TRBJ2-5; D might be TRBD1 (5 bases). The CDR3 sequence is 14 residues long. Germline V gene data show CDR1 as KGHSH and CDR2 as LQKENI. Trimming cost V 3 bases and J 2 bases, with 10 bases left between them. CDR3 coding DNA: TGTGCCAGCTCACCTTTGGACACACAAGAGACCCAGTACTTC. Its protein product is CASSPLDTQETQYF.

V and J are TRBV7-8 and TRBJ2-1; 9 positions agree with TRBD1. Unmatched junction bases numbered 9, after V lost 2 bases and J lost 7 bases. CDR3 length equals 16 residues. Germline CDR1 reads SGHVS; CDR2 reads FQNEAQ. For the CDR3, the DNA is TGTGCCAGCAGCTTACGGGACAGGGTTTTGGGTAATGAGCAGTTCTTC. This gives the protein CASSLRDRVLGNEQFF.

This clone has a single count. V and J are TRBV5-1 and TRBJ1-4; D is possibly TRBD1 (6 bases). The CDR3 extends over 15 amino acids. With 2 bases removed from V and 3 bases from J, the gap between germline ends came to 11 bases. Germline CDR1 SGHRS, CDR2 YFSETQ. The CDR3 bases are TGCGCCAGCAGCTTAATGGGGACACCTAATGAAAAACTGTTTTTT. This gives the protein CASSLMGTPNEKLFF.

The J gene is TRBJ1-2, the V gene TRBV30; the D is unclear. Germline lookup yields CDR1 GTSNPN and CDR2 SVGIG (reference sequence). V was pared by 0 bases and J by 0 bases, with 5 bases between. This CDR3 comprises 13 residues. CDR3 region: CAWSVRANYGYTF. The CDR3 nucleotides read TGTGCCTGGAGTGTCCGAGCTAACTATGGCTACACCTTC.

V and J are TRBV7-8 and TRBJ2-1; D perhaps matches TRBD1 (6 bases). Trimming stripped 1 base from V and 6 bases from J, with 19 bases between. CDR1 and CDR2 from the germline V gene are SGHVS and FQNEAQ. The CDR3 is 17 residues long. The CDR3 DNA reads TGTGCCAGCAGCTTAGGGCCCCAGGGGCGGGCGTTCAATGAGCAGTTCTTC. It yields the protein CASSLGPQGRAFNEQFF.